What follows are 21 T cell receptor beta chains derived from one specimen sequenced in a study of OX40 agonist ivuxolimab in advanced cancers. Clones were sequenced by immunoSEQ multiplex PCR, and TCRdb holds only the in-frame ones, with some missing. The data show 100,000 to 120,000 clones, under 95% seen once. This sample comprised CD4+ or CD8+ T cells sorted from blood, obtained in a trial of the OX40 agonist ivuxolimab. The source is an adult with an advanced solid tumor such as melanoma, head and neck, liver or kidney cancer.

The rearrangement uses TRBV11-2 and TRBJ2-3; 7 positions agree with TRBD2. CDR3 length: 14 residues. V lost 6 bases to trimming and J lost 1 base; unmatched junction nucleotides: 4. CDR1 is SGHAT, CDR2 FQNNGV, per germline. The CDR3 loop reads CASRPSGGTDTQYF. DNA for the CDR3: TGTGCCAGCAGGCCCAGCGGGGGCACAGATACGCAGTATTTT.

A remark on this clone: At one end, the junction sequence differs from germline, possibly due to a read error. This chain joins TRBV7-7 and TRBJ2-5, with D perhaps assigned TRBD1 or TRBD2 (5 bases each). This CDR3 spans 13 amino acids. Germline CDR1 and CDR2: SSHAT and FNYEAQ (reference sequence). In DNA, the CDR3 is TGTGCTAGCAGCGTCGACAGCTACACAGCGGTATACTTC. Its protein product is CASSVDSYTAVYF.

The genes are TRBV6-5 and TRBJ2-1; 11 bases line up with TRBD1. J was trimmed by 8 bases and V by 4 bases; bases with no gene match: 7. Germline CDR1 and CDR2: MNHEY and SVGAGI. The CDR3 spans 15 residues. CDR3 protein: CASSSWTGGTDEQFF. CDR3 bases: TGTGCCAGCAGTTCTTGGACAGGGGGCACGGATGAGCAGTTCTTC.

V gene TRBV19 combines with J gene TRBJ2-1; 12 bases map to TRBD2. The CDR3 extends over 14 amino acids. Trimming removed 4 bases from V and 9 bases from J; junction bases left unmatched: 4. Per the germline V gene, CDR1 is LNHDA and CDR2 is SQIVND (reference sequence). The CDR3 loop is CASSKTSGSSEQFF. The CDR3 coding sequence is TGTGCCAGTAGTAAGACTAGCGGGAGTAGTGAGCAGTTCTTC.

The chain combines TRBV11-3 with TRBJ2-6; D is undetermined. This CDR3 region has 12 residues. V lost 5 bases and J 9 bases, leaving 8 bases between the germline ends. The V gene's germline CDR1 is SGHNT and CDR2 YENEEA. CDR3 sequence (DNA): TGTGCCAGCAGCCTGTTCGACAACGTCCTGACTTTC. Translating it yields CASSLFDNVLTF.

This clone appeared once. The chain combines TRBV19 with TRBJ1-1; maybe TRBD1 (6 bases). V lost 6 bases to trimming and J lost 0 bases, with 11 bases between them. This CDR3 comprises 14 residues. The germline V gene has CDR1 LNHDA and CDR2 SQIVND (reference sequence). The chain's CDR3 is CASRVGTMNTEAFF. The CDR3 region has the DNA TGTGCCAGTAGGGTCGGGACAATGAACACTGAAGCTTTCTTT.

V is TRBV18 and J is TRBJ2-3, with D uncertain. V lost 1 base to trimming and J lost 2 bases, with 13 bases between them. The CDR3 is made up of 16 amino acids. Germline V gene data show CDR1 as KGHSH and CDR2 as LQKENI. The CDR3 loop is CASSPQGIVNTDTQYF. The CDR3 nucleotides are TGTGCCAGCTCACCACAGGGTATAGTTAACACAGATACGCAGTATTTT.

Written as DNA, the CDR3 is TGTGCCAGCAGTTACTCGTCAGGGGCGAATGGCTATGGCTACACCTTC. Encoded protein: CASSYSSGANGYGYTF. This chain joins TRBV6-5 and TRBJ1-2, with a possible D match to TRBD1 (6 bases). There are 16 residues in the CDR3. Germline V gene lookup returns CDR1 MNHEY and CDR2 SVGAGI. Trimming stripped 0 bases from V and 4 bases from J, with 15 bases between.

The chain employs TRBV2 and TRBJ1-5; the D gene is possibly TRBD1 (5 bases). This CDR3 has 14 amino acids. The germline CDR1 and CDR2 sequences are SNHLY and FYNNEI. Trimming left V 7 bases short and J 2 bases short, with 12 bases between. DNA for the CDR3: TGTGCCAGCACCCCGGACAAGGGCAATCAGCCCCAGCATTTT. Amino acid sequence: CASTPDKGNQPQHF.

The chain is built from TRBV2 and TRBJ2-5; the D gene is possibly TRBD2 (5 bases). V was cut by 3 bases and J by 4 bases, with 12 bases left in between. CDR3 length: 14 amino acids. CDR1 is SNHLY and CDR2 is FYNNEI in the germline V gene. The CDR3 DNA is TGTGCCAGCAGTGATCCGAGGGTTGGAGAGACCCAGTACTTC. It translates to CASSDPRVGETQYF.

The rearrangement joins TRBV6-1 to TRBJ2-3; D is unresolved. CDR3 size: 14 residues. V shed 3 bases and J shed 0 bases, with 7 bases lying between them. Per the germline V gene, CDR1 is MNHNS and CDR2 is SASEGT. CDR3 amino acids: CASSEADSTDTQYF. In DNA form, the CDR3 reads TGTGCCAGCAGTGAGGCGGACAGCACAGATACGCAGTATTTT.

This sequence joins TRBV5-1 and TRBJ1-6; possible D gene TRBD1, 5 bases. The ends were cut back, 0 bases at V and 10 bases at J, with 14 bases in the middle. This CDR3 is built from 15 residues. CDR1 and CDR2 (germline): SGHRS, YFSETQ. CDR3 region: CASSLVGQGSSPLHF. As DNA, the CDR3 is TGCGCCAGCAGCTTGGTAGGGCAGGGAAGCTCACCCCTCCACTTT.

The genes are TRBV6-5 and TRBJ2-3, with D perhaps being TRBD1 or TRBD2 (5 bases each). The CDR3 totals 14 residues. Trimming removed 5 bases from V and 0 bases from J, with 9 bases in between. Germline-derived CDR1 and CDR2 are MNHEY and SVGAGI. The CDR3 bases are TGTGCCAGCAGTCGTGGGGGTAGCACAGATACGCAGTATTTT. It yields the protein CASSRGGSTDTQYF.

The genes are TRBV29-1 and TRBJ1-1; unclear D gene. The CDR3 covers 13 residues. The V and J ends lost 4 bases and 1 base respectively, with 10 bases between them. The germline V gene has CDR1 SQVTM and CDR2 ANQGSEA. The CDR3 region has the DNA TGCAGCGTTGGGCAGGCCGAGAACACTGAAGCTTTCTTT. This gives the protein CSVGQAENTEAFF.

This chain links TRBV11-3 with TRBJ1-1, with D perhaps TRBD1 (6 bases). CDR3 length equals 15 residues. With 1 base removed from V and 5 bases from J, the gap between germline ends came to 14 bases. CDR1 is SGHNT and CDR2 is YENEEA in the germline V gene. CDR3 sequence (DNA): TGTGCCAGCAGCTTAGGACTGGGACAAGGAACTGAAGCTTTCTTT. Protein sequence: CASSLGLGQGTEAFF. Full variable domain (missing parts from reference TRBV11-3 and TRBJ1-1): EAGVVQSPRYKIIEKKQPVAFWCNPISGHNTLYWYLQNLGQGPELLIRYENEEAVDDSQLPKDRFSAERLKGVDSTLKIQPAELGDSAVYLCASSLGLGQGTEAFFGQGTRLTVV.

V gene TRBV11-3 combines with J gene TRBJ1-2; D ambiguous. This CDR3 region has 15 residues. The ends were cut back, 4 bases at V and 4 bases at J, with 16 bases in the middle. CDR1 and CDR2 (germline): SGHNT, YENEEA. The CDR3 nucleotides read TGTGCCAGCAGCTCAAGCTCCGGTTTTGGCTATGGCTACACCTTC. Amino acids: CASSSSSGFGYGYTF. Supplemented by reference TRBV11-3 and TRBJ1-2, the full variable domain reads EAGVVQSPRYKIIEKKQPVAFWCNPISGHNTLYWYLQNLGQGPELLIRYENEEAVDDSQLPKDRFSAERLKGVDSTLKIQPAELGDSAVYLCASSSSSGFGYGYTFGSGTRLTVV.

This clone was recorded a few times. The genes are TRBV5-1 and TRBJ2-6; 9 bases fit TRBD2. The CDR3 spans 15 residues. V gave up 6 bases and J gave up 12 bases; unmatched junction bases: 13. CDR1 is SGHRS, CDR2 YFSETQ, per germline. For the CDR3, the DNA is TGCGCCAGCACCCCGGGACTAGCTGTTCGTGGCGTCCTGACTTTC. It encodes CASTPGLAVRGVLTF.

V and J are TRBV5-1 and TRBJ2-1, with D maybe TRBD2 (6 bases). The CDR3 is 11 residues long. Germline values: CDR1 SGHRS, CDR2 YFSETQ. Trimming removed 6 bases at V and 8 bases at J, with 9 bases between. The DNA for the CDR3 is TGCGCCAGCACTTGGGGGGATGAGCAGTTCTTC. Protein: CASTWGDEQFF.

V is TRBV25-1 and J is TRBJ2-5; D is unclear. V was cut by 4 bases and J by 2 bases, with 5 bases left in between. The CDR3 extends over 12 amino acids. Germline assignment: CDR1 MGHDK and CDR2 SYGVNS. CDR3 in DNA: TGTGCCAGCAGTGCCCTACAAGAGACCCAGTACTTC. Amino acid sequence: CASSALQETQYF.

The rearrangement links TRBV18 to TRBJ1-2; D remains unclear. The V end was cut by 6 bases, the J end by 2 bases, with 13 bases between. The CDR3 contains 14 residues. Per the germline V gene, CDR1 is KGHSH and CDR2 is LQKENI. The CDR3 reads CASSPGSGNYGYTF. CDR3 in DNA: TGTGCCAGCTCCCCGGGGTCCGGGAACTATGGCTACACCTTC.

CDR3 amino acids: CASSPIGLAGGTDTQYF. As DNA, the CDR3 is TGTGCCAGCAGCCCCATAGGACTAGCGGGAGGAACAGATACGCAGTATTTT. The chain employs TRBV7-9 and TRBJ2-3, with TRBD2 identical over 14 bases. The CDR3 consists of 17 residues. With V trimmed by 5 bases and J by 3 bases, 7 bases remained unmatched. The germline CDR1 and CDR2 sequences are SEHNR and FQNEAQ (reference sequence).